This T cell receptor beta chain was documented in a study of cytomegalovirus exposure and HLA in healthy donors. Study as a whole: About 85 million unique TCR sequences came from HLA-typed donors in an early release.

Study-level points and caveats: Accurate predictions that matched the HLA-A and HLA-B alleles of most subjects were reportedly made from TCR beta sequences. Researchers counted around 180 TCR beta chains as cytomegalovirus-associated. The analysis excluded some indistinguishable V segments, including TRBV6-2 and TRBV6-3.

The CDR3 is 12 amino acids. V gave up 1 base and J gave up 13 bases, with 11 bases separating them. The V gene's germline CDR1 is SGHDN and CDR2 FVKESK. Remarks on this clone: Its antigen is as yet unknown.

PCR employed 60 Vbeta and 13 Jbeta primers. Profiling relied on immunoSEQ multiplex PCR, and the TCRdb table lists in-frame clones only, not all of them. This table holds around 150,000 clones, roughly 80% found once. The receptor comes from a woman between 40 and 55 years old in good health and CMV-seropositive. The chain uses TRBV14 and TRBJ2-1; D is ambiguous. The source material was PBMCs. CDR3 in DNA: TGTGCCAGCAGCCAAGCGCGAGTTGCTCAGTTCTTC. Encoded protein: CASSQARVAQFF.